This T cell receptor beta chain was captured in a study of cytotoxic CD8 clonotypes in ibrutinib-treated CLL. Assay: immunoSEQ multiplex PCR; the TCRdb copy retains only in-frame clones and omits some. Counted here are more than 85,000 clones, almost 80% occurring once; the ten biggest clones make up 25% to 40%. J gave up 4 bases and V 2 bases, and 4 bases lay outside the gene matches. The CDR3 loop spans 14 amino acids. Germline CDR1 and CDR2: MRHNA and SNTAGT. The receptor comes from a human donor with chronic lymphocytic leukemia. This specimen consisted of PBMCs, obtained after 12 months of ibrutinib treatment. J is TRBJ1-1 and V is TRBV6-4; TRBD1 matches 7 bases. CDR3: CASSDQGGTTEAFF. The CDR3 DNA reads as TGTGCCAGCAGTGACCAGGGGGGAACCACTGAAGCTTTCTTT.